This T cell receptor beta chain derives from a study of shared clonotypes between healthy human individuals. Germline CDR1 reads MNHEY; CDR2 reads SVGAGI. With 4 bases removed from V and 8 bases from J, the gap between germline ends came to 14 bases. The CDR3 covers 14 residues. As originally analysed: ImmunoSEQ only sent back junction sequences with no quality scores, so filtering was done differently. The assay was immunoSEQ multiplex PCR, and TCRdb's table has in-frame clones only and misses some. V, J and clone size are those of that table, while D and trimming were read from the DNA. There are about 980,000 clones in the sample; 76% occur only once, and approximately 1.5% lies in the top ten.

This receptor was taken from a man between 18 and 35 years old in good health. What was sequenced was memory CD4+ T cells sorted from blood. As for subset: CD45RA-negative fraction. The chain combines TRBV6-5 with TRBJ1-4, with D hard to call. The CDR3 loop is CASSLGLLSEKLFF. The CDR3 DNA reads TGTGCCAGCAGTTTAGGCTTACTGAGCGAAAAACTGTTTTTT.